This TCR beta chain stems from a study of blood T cell repertoires in COVID-19. The wider study: Both acute and convalescent COVID-19 samples were obtained from the United States, Italy and Spain.

Using immunoSEQ multiplex PCR, the repertoire was profiled, and TCRdb retains in-frame clones only, with some absent. This sample has roughly 38,000 clones, with roughly 80% found just once. V was cut by 2 bases and J by 5 bases, with 10 bases left in between. Germline-derived CDR1 and CDR2 are SGHRS and YFSETQ. The CDR3 consists of 14 residues. This TCR came from a man aged 55 to 69 with active COVID-19. The chain is built from TRBV5-1 and TRBJ2-2; the D gene is possibly TRBD1 (6 bases). Sequencing used peripheral blood. As DNA, the CDR3 is TGCGCCAGCAGCTTAAATACAGGGACCGGGGAGCTGTTTTTT. Residues: CASSLNTGTGELFF.